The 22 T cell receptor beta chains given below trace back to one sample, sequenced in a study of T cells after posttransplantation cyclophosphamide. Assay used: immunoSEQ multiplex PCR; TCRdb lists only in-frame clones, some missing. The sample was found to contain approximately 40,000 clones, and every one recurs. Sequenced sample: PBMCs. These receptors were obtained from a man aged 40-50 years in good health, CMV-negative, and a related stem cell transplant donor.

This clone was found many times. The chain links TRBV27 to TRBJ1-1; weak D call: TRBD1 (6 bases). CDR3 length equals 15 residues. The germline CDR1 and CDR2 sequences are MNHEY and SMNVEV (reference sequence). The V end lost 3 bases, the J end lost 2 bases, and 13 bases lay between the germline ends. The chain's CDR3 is CASSLAGAPNTEAFF. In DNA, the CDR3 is TGTGCCAGCAGTTTGGCGGGGGCCCCTAACACTGAAGCTTTCTTT.

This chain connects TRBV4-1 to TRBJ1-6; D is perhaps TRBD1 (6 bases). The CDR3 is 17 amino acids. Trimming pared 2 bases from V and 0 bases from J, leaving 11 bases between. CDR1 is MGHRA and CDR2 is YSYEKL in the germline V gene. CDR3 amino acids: CASSQTSGASYNSPLHF. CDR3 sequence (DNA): TGCGCCAGCAGCCAAACCTCAGGGGCCTCCTATAATTCACCCCTCCACTTT.

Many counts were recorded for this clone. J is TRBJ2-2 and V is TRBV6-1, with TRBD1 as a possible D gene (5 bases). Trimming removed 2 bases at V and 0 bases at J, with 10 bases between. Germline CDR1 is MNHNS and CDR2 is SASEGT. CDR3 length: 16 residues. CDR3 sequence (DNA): TGTGCCAGCAGTGAACTGGGGCCCGCGAACACCGGGGAGCTGTTTTTT. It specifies CASSELGPANTGELFF.

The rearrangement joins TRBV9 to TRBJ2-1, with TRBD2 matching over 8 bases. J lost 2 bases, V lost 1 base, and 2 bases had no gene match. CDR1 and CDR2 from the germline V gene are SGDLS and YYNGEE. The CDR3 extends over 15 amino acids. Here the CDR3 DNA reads TGTGCCAGCAGCGTAATAGCGGGAACCTACAATGAGCAGTTCTTC. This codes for CASSVIAGTYNEQFF.

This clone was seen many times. The CDR3 DNA reads as TGTGCCAGCATCATTGGAGGACTAGCTTCCTTCACTGAAGCTTTCTTT. Protein sequence: CASIIGGLASFTEAFF. The rearrangement joins TRBV6-6 to TRBJ1-1; D call uncertain. From germline, CDR1 is MNHNY and CDR2 SVGAGI (reference sequence). V was cut by 7 bases and J by 4 bases, with 22 bases left in between. This CDR3 spans 16 amino acids.

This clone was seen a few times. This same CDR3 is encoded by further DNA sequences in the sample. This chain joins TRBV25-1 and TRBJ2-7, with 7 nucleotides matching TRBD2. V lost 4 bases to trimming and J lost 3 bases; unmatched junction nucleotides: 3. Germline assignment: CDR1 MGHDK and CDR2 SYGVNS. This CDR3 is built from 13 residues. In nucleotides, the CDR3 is TGTGCCAGCAGTGTGGGGGAGGGCTACGAGCAGTACGTC. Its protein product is CASSVGEGYEQYV.

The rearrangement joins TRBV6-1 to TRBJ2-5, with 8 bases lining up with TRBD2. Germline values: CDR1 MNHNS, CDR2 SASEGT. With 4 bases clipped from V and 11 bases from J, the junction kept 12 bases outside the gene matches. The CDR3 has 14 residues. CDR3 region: CASSAESPGGEQYF. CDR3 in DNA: TGTGCCAGCAGTGCCGAGTCACCCGGGGGGGAGCAGTACTTC.

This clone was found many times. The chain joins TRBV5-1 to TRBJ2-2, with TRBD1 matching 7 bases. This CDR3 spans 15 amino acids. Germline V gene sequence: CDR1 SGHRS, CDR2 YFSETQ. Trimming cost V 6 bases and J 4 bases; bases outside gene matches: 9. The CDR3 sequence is CASNSGTVGTGELFF. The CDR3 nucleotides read TGCGCCAGCAACTCCGGGACAGTGGGCACCGGGGAGCTGTTTTTT. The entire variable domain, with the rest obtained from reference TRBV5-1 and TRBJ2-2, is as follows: KAGVTQTPRYLIKTRGQQVTLSCSPISGHRSVSWYQQTPGQGLQFLFEYFSETQRNKGNFPGRFSGRQFSNSRSEMNVSTLELGDSALYLCASNSGTVGTGELFFGEGSRLTVL.

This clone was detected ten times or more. CDR3 protein: CASSMGAQETQYF. The CDR3 DNA reads TGTGCCAGTAGTATGGGGGCTCAAGAGACCCAGTACTTC. This chain uses TRBV19 with TRBJ2-5, with TRBD1 as a possible D gene (6 bases). CDR3 length equals 13 residues. V lost 3 bases, J lost 2 bases, and 7 bases lay in between. The germline V gene encodes CDR1 LNHDA and CDR2 SQIVND (reference sequence).

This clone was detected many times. CDR3 protein: CASSNWTGRVQYV. For the CDR3, the DNA is TGTGCCAGCAGCAACTGGACAGGGAGGGTGCAGTACGTC. The genes are TRBV21-1 and TRBJ2-7; TRBD1, the D gene given by the table, was not confirmed from the DNA. TRBV21-1 is assigned pseudogene status. This CDR3 is 13 amino acids long.

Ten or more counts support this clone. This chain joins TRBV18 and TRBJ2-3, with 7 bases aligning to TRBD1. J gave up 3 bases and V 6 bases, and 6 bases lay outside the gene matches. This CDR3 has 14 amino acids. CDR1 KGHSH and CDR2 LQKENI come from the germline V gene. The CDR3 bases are TGTGCCAGCTCGCCCCGACAGGGAACAGATACGCAGTATTTT. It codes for CASSPRQGTDTQYF.

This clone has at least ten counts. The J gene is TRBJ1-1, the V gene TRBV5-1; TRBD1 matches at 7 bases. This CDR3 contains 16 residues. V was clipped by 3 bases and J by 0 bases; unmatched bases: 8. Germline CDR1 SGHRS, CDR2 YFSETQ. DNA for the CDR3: TGCGCCAGCAGCTGGGACAGCTCAGCCTTGAACACTGAAGCTTTCTTT. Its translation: CASSWDSSALNTEAFF.

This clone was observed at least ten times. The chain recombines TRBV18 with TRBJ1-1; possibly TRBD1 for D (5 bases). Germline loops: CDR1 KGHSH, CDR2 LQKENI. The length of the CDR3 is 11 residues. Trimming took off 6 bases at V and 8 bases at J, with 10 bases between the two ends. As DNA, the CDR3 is TGTGCCAGCTCCAGGGAAGTCGAAGCTTTCTTT. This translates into CASSREVEAFF.

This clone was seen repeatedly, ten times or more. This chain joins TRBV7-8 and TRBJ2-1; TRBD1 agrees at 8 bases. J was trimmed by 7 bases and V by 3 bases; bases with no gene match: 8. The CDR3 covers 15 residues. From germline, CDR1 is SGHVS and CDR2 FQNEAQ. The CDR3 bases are TGTGCCAGCAGCTTCCGACAGGGGAGAAAGAATGAGCAGTTCTTC. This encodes CASSFRQGRKNEQFF. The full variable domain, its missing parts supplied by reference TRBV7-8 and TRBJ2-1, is GAGVSQSPRYKVAKRGQDVALRCDPISGHVSLFWYQQALGQGPEFLTYFQNEAQLDKSGLPSDRFFAERPEGSVSTLKIQRTQQEDSAVYLCASSFRQGRKNEQFFGPGTRLTVL.

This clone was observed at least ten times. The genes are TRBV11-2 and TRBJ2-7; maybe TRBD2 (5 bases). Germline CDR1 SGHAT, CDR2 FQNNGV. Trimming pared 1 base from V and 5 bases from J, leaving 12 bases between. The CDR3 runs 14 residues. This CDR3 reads CASSLGLAKDEQYV. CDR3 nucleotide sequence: TGTGCCAGCAGCTTAGGCCTAGCCAAAGACGAGCAGTACGTC.

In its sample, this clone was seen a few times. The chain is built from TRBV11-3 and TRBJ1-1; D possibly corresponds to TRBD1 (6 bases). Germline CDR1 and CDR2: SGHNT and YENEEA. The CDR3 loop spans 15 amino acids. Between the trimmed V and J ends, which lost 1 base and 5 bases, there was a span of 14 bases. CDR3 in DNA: TGTGCCAGCAGCTTAGTTGGGGGCCCCGCTACTGAAGCTTTCTTT. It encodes CASSLVGGPATEAFF.

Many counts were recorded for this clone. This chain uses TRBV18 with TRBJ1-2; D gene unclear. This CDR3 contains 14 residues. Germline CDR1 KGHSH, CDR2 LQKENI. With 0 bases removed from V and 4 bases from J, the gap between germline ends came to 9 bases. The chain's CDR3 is CASSPPVSVYGYTF. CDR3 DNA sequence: TGTGCCAGCTCACCACCCGTCTCTGTCTATGGCTACACCTTC.

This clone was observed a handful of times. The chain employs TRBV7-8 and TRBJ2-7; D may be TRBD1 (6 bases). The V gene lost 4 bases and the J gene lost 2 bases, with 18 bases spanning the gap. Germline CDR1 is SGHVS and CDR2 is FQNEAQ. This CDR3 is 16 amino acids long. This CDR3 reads CASSYYTDSGTYEQYV. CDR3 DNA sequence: TGTGCCAGCAGCTACTACACGGACAGCGGTACCTACGAGCAGTACGTC.

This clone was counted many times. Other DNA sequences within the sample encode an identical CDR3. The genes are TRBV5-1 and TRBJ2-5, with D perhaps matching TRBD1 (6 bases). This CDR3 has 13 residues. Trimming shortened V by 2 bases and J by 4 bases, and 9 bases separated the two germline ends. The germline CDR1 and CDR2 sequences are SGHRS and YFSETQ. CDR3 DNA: TGCGCCAGCAGCTTACAGGGAACAGAGACCCAGTACTTC. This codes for CASSLQGTETQYF.

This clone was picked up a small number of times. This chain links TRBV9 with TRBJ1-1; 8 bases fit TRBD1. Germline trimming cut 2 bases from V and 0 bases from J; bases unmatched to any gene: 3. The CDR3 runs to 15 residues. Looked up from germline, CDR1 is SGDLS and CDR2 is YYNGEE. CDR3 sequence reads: CASSVAGGLNTEAFF. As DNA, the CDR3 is TGTGCCAGCAGCGTCGCAGGGGGCTTGAACACTGAAGCTTTCTTT.

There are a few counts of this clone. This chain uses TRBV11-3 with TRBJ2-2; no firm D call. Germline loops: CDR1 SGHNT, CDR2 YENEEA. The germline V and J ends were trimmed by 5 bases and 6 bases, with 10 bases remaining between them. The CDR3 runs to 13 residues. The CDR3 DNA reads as TGTGCCAGCAGCCCTAGATTGTCCGGGGAGCTGTTTTTT. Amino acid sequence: CASSPRLSGELFF.

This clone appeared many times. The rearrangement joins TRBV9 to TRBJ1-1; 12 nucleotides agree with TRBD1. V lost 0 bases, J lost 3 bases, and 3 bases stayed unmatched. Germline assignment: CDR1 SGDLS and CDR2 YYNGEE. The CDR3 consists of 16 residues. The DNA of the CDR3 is TGTGCCAGCAGCGTAGGGGACAGGGGGCTGGACACTGAAGCTTTCTTT. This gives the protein CASSVGDRGLDTEAFF.